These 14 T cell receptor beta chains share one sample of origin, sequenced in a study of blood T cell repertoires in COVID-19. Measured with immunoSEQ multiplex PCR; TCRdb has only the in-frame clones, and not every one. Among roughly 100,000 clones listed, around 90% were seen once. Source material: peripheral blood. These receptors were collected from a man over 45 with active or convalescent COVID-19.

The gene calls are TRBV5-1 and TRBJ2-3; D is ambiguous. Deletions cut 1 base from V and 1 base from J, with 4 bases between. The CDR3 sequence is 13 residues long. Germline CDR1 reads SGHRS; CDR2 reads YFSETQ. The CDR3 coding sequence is TGCGCCAGCAGCTTGCCAGGCACAGATACGCAGTATTTT. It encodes CASSLPGTDTQYF.

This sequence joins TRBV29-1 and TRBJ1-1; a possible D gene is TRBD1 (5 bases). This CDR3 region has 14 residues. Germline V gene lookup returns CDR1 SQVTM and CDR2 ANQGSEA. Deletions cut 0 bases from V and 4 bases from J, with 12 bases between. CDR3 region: CSVEEQTVGTEAFF. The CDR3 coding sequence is TGCAGCGTTGAAGAACAGACAGTCGGCACTGAAGCTTTCTTT.

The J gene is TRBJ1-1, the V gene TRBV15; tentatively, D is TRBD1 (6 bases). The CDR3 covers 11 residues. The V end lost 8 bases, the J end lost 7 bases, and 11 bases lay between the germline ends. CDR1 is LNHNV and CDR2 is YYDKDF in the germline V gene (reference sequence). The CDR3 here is CATEGGYEAFF. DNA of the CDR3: TGTGCCACCGAGGGGGGGTATGAAGCTTTCTTT.

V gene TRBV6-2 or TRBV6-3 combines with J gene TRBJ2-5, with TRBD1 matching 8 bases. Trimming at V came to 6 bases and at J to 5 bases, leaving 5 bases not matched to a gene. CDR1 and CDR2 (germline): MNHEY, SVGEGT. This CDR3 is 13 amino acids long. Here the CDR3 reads CASSPRQGETQYF. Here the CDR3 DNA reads TGTGCCAGCAGCCCCAGACAGGGGGAGACCCAGTACTTC.

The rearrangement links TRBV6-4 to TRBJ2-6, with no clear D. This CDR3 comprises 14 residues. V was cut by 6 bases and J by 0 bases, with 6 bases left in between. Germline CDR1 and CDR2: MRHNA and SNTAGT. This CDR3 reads CASRVHSGANVLTF. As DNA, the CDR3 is TGTGCCAGCAGGGTACACTCTGGGGCCAACGTCCTGACTTTC.

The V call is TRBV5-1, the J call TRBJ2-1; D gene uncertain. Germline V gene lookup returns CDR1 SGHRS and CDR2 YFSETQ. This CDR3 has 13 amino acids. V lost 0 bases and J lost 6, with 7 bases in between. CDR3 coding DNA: TGCGCCAGCAGCTTGGGATCCGGCAATGAGCAGTTCTTC. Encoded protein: CASSLGSGNEQFF.

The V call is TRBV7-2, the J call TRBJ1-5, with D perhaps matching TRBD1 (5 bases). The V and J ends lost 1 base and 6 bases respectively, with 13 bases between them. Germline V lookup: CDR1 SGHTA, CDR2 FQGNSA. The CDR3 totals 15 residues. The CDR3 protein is CASSLVRGLGQPQHF. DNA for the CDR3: TGTGCCAGCAGCTTAGTTCGGGGGTTGGGTCAGCCCCAGCATTTT.

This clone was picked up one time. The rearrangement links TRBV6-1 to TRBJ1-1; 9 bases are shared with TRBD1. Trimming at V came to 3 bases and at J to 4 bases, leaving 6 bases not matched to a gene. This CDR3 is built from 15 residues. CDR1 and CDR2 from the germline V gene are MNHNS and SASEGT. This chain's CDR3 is CASSDLDRGVTEAFF. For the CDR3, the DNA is TGTGCCAGCAGTGACCTGGACAGGGGCGTCACTGAAGCTTTCTTT.

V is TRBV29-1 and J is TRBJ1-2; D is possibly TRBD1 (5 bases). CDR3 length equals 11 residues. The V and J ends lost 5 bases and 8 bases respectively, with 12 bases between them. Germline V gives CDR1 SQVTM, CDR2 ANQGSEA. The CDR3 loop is CSVSDSSGYTF. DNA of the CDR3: TGCAGCGTTTCCGACAGCTCCGGCTACACCTTC. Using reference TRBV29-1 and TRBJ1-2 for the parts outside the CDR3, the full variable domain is SAVISQKPSRDICQRGTSLTIQCQVDSQVTMMFWYRQQPGQSLTLIATANQGSEATYESGFVIDKFPISRPNLTFSTLTVSNMSPEDSSIYLCSVSDSSGYTFGSGTRLTVV.

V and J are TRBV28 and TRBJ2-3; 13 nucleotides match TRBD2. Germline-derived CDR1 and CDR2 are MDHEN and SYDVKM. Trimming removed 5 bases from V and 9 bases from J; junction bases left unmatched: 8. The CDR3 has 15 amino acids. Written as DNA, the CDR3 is TGTGCCAGCAGTCCTGGAGGACTAGCGGGGGAAACGCAGTATTTT. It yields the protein CASSPGGLAGETQYF.

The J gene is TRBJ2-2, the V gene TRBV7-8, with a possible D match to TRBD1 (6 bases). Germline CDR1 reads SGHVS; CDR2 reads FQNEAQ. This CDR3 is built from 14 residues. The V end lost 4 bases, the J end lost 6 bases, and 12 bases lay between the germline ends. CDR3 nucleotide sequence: TGTGCCAGCAGCTCTACAGGGTATCCCGGGGAGCTGTTTTTT. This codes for CASSSTGYPGELFF.

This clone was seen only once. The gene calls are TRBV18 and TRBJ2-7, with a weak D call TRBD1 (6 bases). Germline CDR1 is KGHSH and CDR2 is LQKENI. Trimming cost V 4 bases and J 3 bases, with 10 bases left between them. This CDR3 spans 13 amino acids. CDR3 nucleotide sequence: TGTGCCAGCTCACTCGGACAGAACTACGAGCAGTACGTC. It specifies CASSLGQNYEQYV.

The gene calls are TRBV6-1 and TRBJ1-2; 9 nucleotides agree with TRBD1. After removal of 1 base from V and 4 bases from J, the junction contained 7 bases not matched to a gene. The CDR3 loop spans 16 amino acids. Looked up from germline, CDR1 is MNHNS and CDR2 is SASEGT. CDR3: CASSEGTGAVIYGYTF. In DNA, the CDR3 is TGTGCCAGCAGTGAAGGGACAGGGGCTGTGATCTATGGCTACACCTTC.

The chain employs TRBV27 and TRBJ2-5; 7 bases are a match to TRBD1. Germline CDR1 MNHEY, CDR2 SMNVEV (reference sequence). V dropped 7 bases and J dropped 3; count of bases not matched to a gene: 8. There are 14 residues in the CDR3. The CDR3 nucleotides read TGTGCCAGCACCTCTCACAGGGGAAAAGAGACCCAGTACTTC. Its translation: CASTSHRGKETQYF.